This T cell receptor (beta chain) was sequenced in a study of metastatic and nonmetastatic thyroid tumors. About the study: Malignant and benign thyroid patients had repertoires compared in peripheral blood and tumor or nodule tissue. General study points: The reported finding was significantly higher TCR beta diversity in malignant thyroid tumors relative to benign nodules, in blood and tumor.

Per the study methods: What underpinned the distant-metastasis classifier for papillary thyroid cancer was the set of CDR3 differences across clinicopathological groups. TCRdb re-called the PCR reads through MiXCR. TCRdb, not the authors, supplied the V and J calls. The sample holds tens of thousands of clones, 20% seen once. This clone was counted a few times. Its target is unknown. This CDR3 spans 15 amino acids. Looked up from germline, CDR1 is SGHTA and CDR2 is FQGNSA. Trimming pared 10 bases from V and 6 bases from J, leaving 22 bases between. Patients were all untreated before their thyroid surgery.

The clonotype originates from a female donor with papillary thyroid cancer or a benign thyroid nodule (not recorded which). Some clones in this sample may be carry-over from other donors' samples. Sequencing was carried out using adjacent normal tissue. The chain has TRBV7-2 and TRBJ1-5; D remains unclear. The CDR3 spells CAISLSAQQSQPQHF. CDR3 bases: TGTGCCATCAGTTTATCAGCACAGCAGAGTCAGCCCCAGCATTTT. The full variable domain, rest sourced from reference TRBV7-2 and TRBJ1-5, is GAGVSQSPSNKVTEKGKDVELRCDPISGHTALYWYRQSLGQGLEFLIYFQGNSAPDKSGLPSDRFSAERTGGSVSTLTIQRTQQEDSAVYLCAISLSAQQSQPQHFGDGTRLSIL.